A single sample is the source of the 10 T cell receptor beta chains below, sequenced in a study of blood T cell repertoires in COVID-19. TCRdb's copy holds only in-frame clones and misses some; the assay was immunoSEQ multiplex PCR. This repertoire shows 65,000 to 90,000 clones, roughly 87% found once; its top ten account for approximately 10%. Sequenced input: peripheral blood. The receptors were gathered from a woman between 18 and 30 years old with acute or convalescent COVID-19.

The chain employs TRBV6-5 and TRBJ2-7, with 8 nucleotides matching TRBD1. CDR3 length: 15 residues. The germline V gene encodes CDR1 MNHEY and CDR2 SVGAGI. With V trimmed by 5 bases and J by 0 bases, 6 bases remained unmatched. The CDR3 here is CASSPYRGSSYEQYF. The CDR3 DNA reads TGTGCCAGCAGTCCCTACAGGGGGAGCTCCTACGAGCAGTACTTC.

The V and J genes are TRBV2 and TRBJ2-2, with TRBD1 matching over 7 bases. Trimming removed 7 bases from V and 3 bases from J; junction bases left unmatched: 5. Germline CDR1 reads SNHLY; CDR2 reads FYNNEI. The CDR3 has 14 residues. The CDR3 DNA follows: TGTGCCAGCAAAACAGGGGTGCACACCGGGGAGCTGTTTTTT. Residues: CASKTGVHTGELFF.

The V call is TRBV27, the J call TRBJ1-5, with 8 bases matching TRBD1. CDR3 length: 14 amino acids. Germline-derived CDR1 and CDR2 are MNHEY and SMNVEV (reference sequence). V gave up 6 bases and J gave up 9 bases; unmatched junction bases: 10. For the CDR3, the DNA is TGTGCCAGCAGCCGGACAGGGCTAGACAGGCCCCAGCATTTT. Residues: CASSRTGLDRPQHF.

The CDR3 sequence is CAWSLAGAADTQYF. The CDR3 nucleotides read TGTGCCTGGAGTCTGGCGGGAGCGGCAGATACGCAGTATTTT. The V gene is TRBV30, the J gene TRBJ2-3; TRBD2 matches 7 bases. The CDR3 consists of 14 residues. Germline CDR1 GTSNPN, CDR2 SVGIG (reference sequence). Losses at the gene ends were 2 bases for V and 4 bases for J; bases not matched to a gene: 6.

The chain combines TRBV6-6 with TRBJ1-1; 7 bases line up with TRBD1. The CDR3 spans 14 residues. Trimming removed 0 bases from V and 3 bases from J; junction bases left unmatched: 1. Looked up from germline, CDR1 is MNHNY and CDR2 is SVGAGI (reference sequence). Here the CDR3 reads CASSYSGTDTEAFF. CDR3 coding DNA: TGTGCCAGCAGTTACTCTGGGACAGACACTGAAGCTTTCTTT.

The rearrangement joins TRBV6-5 to TRBJ1-1; weak D call: TRBD1 (5 bases). The CDR3 length is 13 residues. Trimming took off 10 bases at V and 2 bases at J, with 14 bases between the two ends. Per germline, CDR1 MNHEY and CDR2 SVGAGI. CDR3: CATSGQGNTEAFF. CDR3 DNA sequence: TGTGCCACCTCTGGCCAGGGCAACACTGAAGCTTTCTTT.

The rearrangement links TRBV30 to TRBJ1-3, with D possibly being TRBD1 (6 bases). Trimming removed 5 bases from V and 7 bases from J, with 18 bases in between. This CDR3 has 14 residues. Looked up from germline, CDR1 is GTSNPN and CDR2 is SVGIG (reference sequence). This chain's CDR3 is CAWQGGGRSNTIYF. CDR3 nucleotide sequence: TGTGCCTGGCAAGGGGGTGGACGGTCCAACACCATATATTTT.

The rearrangement links TRBV7-8 to TRBJ2-7; TRBD1 matches 12 bases. The V and J ends lost 3 bases and 12 bases, in that order; junction bases with no gene match: 15. From germline, CDR1 is SGHVS and CDR2 FQNEAQ. The CDR3 spans 16 residues. Here the CDR3 reads CASSFIPGTGGASWYF. CDR3 DNA: TGTGCCAGCAGCTTCATTCCCGGGACAGGGGGCGCCTCATGGTACTTC.

This CDR3 reads CASSLGTRFSSSYNEQFF. Here the CDR3 DNA reads TGTGCCAGCAGCTTAGGGACTAGATTCTCTTCCTCCTACAATGAGCAGTTCTTC. The chain recombines TRBV11-2 with TRBJ2-1, with TRBD2 matching 7 bases. Germline V gene sequence: CDR1 SGHAT, CDR2 FQNNGV. V lost 1 base, J lost 0 bases, and 9 bases stayed unmatched. The CDR3 spans 18 residues.

The J gene is TRBJ2-1, the V gene TRBV15; TRBD2 matches 7 bases. The CDR3 totals 13 residues. The germline gives CDR1 LNHNV, CDR2 YYDKDF (reference sequence). The V gene end was trimmed by 1 base and the J gene end by 6 bases; junction bases not matched to a gene: 0. DNA of the CDR3: TGTGCCACCAGCAGAGTAGCGGGCAATGAGCAGTTCTTC. It translates to CATSRVAGNEQFF.